This TCR beta chain was identified during a study of blood T cell repertoires in COVID-19. Study information: Both acute and convalescent COVID-19 samples were obtained from the United States, Italy and Spain. Nucleic acid was either cDNA or gDNA, and it came from T cells, B-cell-depleted T cells, or PBMCs.

In Seattle, patients joined the study during active infection and were tracked longitudinally. As originally analysed: From reference gene primer amplification, estimates of nucleated cell counts were derived. Data came from immunoSEQ multiplex PCR; TCRdb stores just in-frame clones and leaves some out. That table is the source of V, J and clone size, and D and trimming were worked out from the DNA. The profile shows roughly 500,000 clones, 85% to 90% of them singletons. This clonotype was sampled from a man younger than 35 with COVID-19, enrolled during active disease. The sample consisted of peripheral blood.

The CDR3 DNA is TGTGCCAGCGGGGGAGGTGGCGACGGCTACGAGCAGTACTTC. Translation: CASGGGGDGYEQYF. This rearrangement joins TRBV2 to TRBJ2-7; TRBD2 might be the D (6 bases). V dropped 8 bases and J dropped 3 bases, with 17 bases sitting between them. Germline CDR1 is SNHLY and CDR2 is FYNNEI. The CDR3 runs 14 residues.